The rows below give T cell receptor beta chains drawn from one sample of a study of blood T cell repertoires in COVID-19. Libraries were prepared by immunoSEQ multiplex PCR; TCRdb keeps only in-frame clonotypes and omits some of them. The sample lists fewer than 150,000 clones; roughly four fifths were seen once. The sample consisted of PBMCs or T cells enriched from blood (not recorded which). These receptor sequences come from a man aged 25-45 years who had recovered from COVID-19. The CDR3 runs from the conserved cysteine through the conserved F or W. A D gene is named only where the DNA matches it firmly. Only some rows state a clone size, as once, few, many or a class for expanded clones.

abundance: NA; j_gene: TRBJ2-7; d_gene: NA; v_gene: TRBV27; CDR3aa: CASSSGTMSSYEQYF; CDR3nt: TGTGCCAGCAGCTCCGGGACAATGAGCTCCTACGAGCAGTACTTC
abundance: many; j_gene: TRBJ1-2; d_gene: NA; v_gene: TRBV5-1; CDR3aa: CASSDIAGTTHGYTF; CDR3nt: TGCGCCAGCAGCGACATCGCAGGGACTACCCATGGCTACACCTTC
abundance: NA; j_gene: TRBJ2-7; d_gene: TRBD1; v_gene: TRBV30; CDR3aa: CAWRGDRGQNEQYF; CDR3nt: TGTGCCTGGAGGGGGGACAGGGGGCAAAACGAGCAGTACTTC
abundance: NA; j_gene: TRBJ2-2; d_gene: TRBD1; v_gene: TRBV5-6; CDR3aa: CASSFMGQPDTGELFF; CDR3nt: TGTGCCAGCAGCTTTATGGGACAGCCAGACACCGGGGAGCTGTTTTTT
abundance: once; j_gene: TRBJ1-3; d_gene: TRBD1; v_gene: TRBV10-3; CDR3aa: CAISGQGVDGNTIYF; CDR3nt: TGTGCCATCAGTGGACAGGGGGTGGACGGAAACACCATATATTTT
abundance: NA; j_gene: TRBJ1-5; d_gene: TRBD1; v_gene: TRBV6-1; CDR3aa: CASSEMGQGAFQPQHF; CDR3nt: TGTGCCAGCAGTGAAATGGGACAGGGGGCGTTTCAGCCCCAGCATTTT
abundance: NA; j_gene: TRBJ1-2; d_gene: NA; v_gene: TRBV7-9; CDR3aa: CASSLDSNSYGYTF; CDR3nt: TGTGCCAGCAGCTTAGATTCTAATAGCTATGGCTACACCTTC
abundance: NA; j_gene: TRBJ1-1; d_gene: TRBD1; v_gene: TRBV11-2; CDR3aa: CASTGGRRLNTEAFF; CDR3nt: TGTGCCAGCACAGGGGGCAGGAGATTGAACACTGAAGCTTTCTTT
abundance: NA; j_gene: TRBJ1-6; d_gene: TRBD1; v_gene: TRBV28; CDR3aa: CASRGGQGYNSPLHF; CDR3nt: TGTGCCAGCAGGGGGGGACAGGGCTATAATTCACCCCTCCACTTT
abundance: NA; j_gene: TRBJ2-7; d_gene: TRBD2; v_gene: TRBV9; CDR3aa: CASSVPRLAVYYEQYF; CDR3nt: TGTGCCAGCAGCGTACCGAGACTAGCGGTTTATTACGAGCAGTACTTC
abundance: NA; j_gene: TRBJ1-1; d_gene: NA; v_gene: TRBV19; CDR3aa: CASTPLEDVYFTEAFF; CDR3nt: TGTGCCAGTACCCCCCTGGAGGACGTATACTTCACTGAAGCTTTCTTT
abundance: NA; j_gene: TRBJ1-2; d_gene: NA; v_gene: TRBV3-1/TRBV3-2; CDR3aa: CASSRRTGYYGYTF; CDR3nt: TGTGCCAGCAGCCGTCGGACGGGATACTATGGCTACACCTTC
abundance: few; j_gene: TRBJ1-2; d_gene: TRBD1; v_gene: TRBV19; CDR3aa: CASTDRGENYGYTF; CDR3nt: TGTGCCAGTACAGACAGGGGCGAGAACTATGGCTACACCTTC
abundance: few; j_gene: TRBJ2-5; d_gene: TRBD2; v_gene: TRBV14; CDR3aa: CASSLLGGRVGETQYF; CDR3nt: TGTGCCAGCAGCCTCCTCGGAGGGAGGGTGGGAGAGACCCAGTACTTC
abundance: NA; j_gene: TRBJ2-6; d_gene: TRBD2; v_gene: TRBV3-1/TRBV3-2; CDR3aa: CASSPRVRGASGANVLTF; CDR3nt: TGTGCCAGCAGCCCCCGGGTGCGGGGGGCCTCTGGGGCCAACGTCCTGACTTTC
abundance: once; j_gene: TRBJ1-3; d_gene: NA; v_gene: TRBV28; CDR3aa: CASSLRSGNTIYF; CDR3nt: TGTGCCAGCAGTTTACGGTCAGGAAACACCATATATTTT
abundance: few; j_gene: TRBJ1-2; d_gene: NA; v_gene: TRBV27; CDR3aa: CASSPNSGLIYGYTF; CDR3nt: TGTGCCAGCAGTCCGAATTCGGGACTGATCTATGGCTACACCTTC
abundance: NA; j_gene: TRBJ2-1; d_gene: TRBD1; v_gene: TRBV10-1; CDR3aa: CASSPGTGYNEQFF; CDR3nt: TGCGCCAGCAGTCCCGGGACAGGGTACAATGAGCAGTTCTTC
abundance: once; j_gene: TRBJ1-2; d_gene: NA; v_gene: TRBV2; CDR3aa: CASSEALRGYTF; CDR3nt: TGTGCCAGCAGTGAAGCGCTTCGGGGCTACACCTTC
abundance: few; j_gene: TRBJ2-2; d_gene: NA; v_gene: TRBV9; CDR3aa: CASSVFEVTTELNGELFF; CDR3nt: TGTGCCAGCAGCGTATTTGAGGTTACGACTGAATTGAACGGGGAGCTGTTTTTT
abundance: NA; j_gene: TRBJ1-2; d_gene: NA; v_gene: TRBV6-5; CDR3aa: CASSYYRTTEYGYTF; CDR3nt: TGTGCCAGCAGTTACTACAGAACAACAGAATATGGCTACACCTTC
abundance: NA; j_gene: TRBJ1-4; d_gene: TRBD1; v_gene: TRBV5-1; CDR3aa: CASSSGQGDATNEKLFF; CDR3nt: TGCGCCAGCAGCTCTGGACAGGGGGATGCAACTAATGAAAAACTGTTTTTT
abundance: NA; j_gene: TRBJ1-1; d_gene: TRBD1; v_gene: TRBV2; CDR3aa: CASSGQGSGAFF; CDR3nt: TGTGCCAGCAGCGGACAGGGTTCGGGCGCTTTCTTT
abundance: NA; j_gene: TRBJ1-2; d_gene: NA; v_gene: TRBV12-1; CDR3aa: CASSFRQGHGYTF; CDR3nt: TGTGCCAGCAGCTTTCGACAGGGTCATGGCTACACCTTC
abundance: NA; j_gene: TRBJ1-6; d_gene: NA; v_gene: TRBV4-1; CDR3aa: CASSQGWLSYNSPLHF; CDR3nt: TGCGCCAGCAGCCAAGGTTGGCTCTCCTATAATTCACCCCTCCACTTT
abundance: NA; j_gene: TRBJ1-1; d_gene: NA; v_gene: TRBV12-3/TRBV12-4; CDR3aa: CASSLARNTEAFF; CDR3nt: TGTGCCAGCAGTTTGGCAAGGAACACTGAAGCTTTCTTT
abundance: NA; j_gene: TRBJ2-7; d_gene: TRBD2; v_gene: TRBV3-1/TRBV3-2; CDR3aa: CASSPSRGRGSAYEQYF; CDR3nt: TGTGCCAGCAGTCCATCCCGAGGGAGGGGATCTGCCTACGAGCAGTACTTC
abundance: NA; j_gene: TRBJ2-5; d_gene: TRBD1; v_gene: TRBV3-1/TRBV3-2; CDR3aa: CASSQGDRGQETQYF; CDR3nt: TGTGCCAGCAGCCAAGGGGACAGGGGCCAAGAGACCCAGTACTTC
abundance: NA; j_gene: TRBJ1-5; d_gene: NA; v_gene: TRBV10-3; CDR3aa: CAISESIGDQPQHF; CDR3nt: TGTGCCATCAGTGAGTCGATAGGAGATCAGCCCCAGCATTTT
abundance: NA; j_gene: TRBJ2-1; d_gene: TRBD2; v_gene: TRBV4-1; CDR3aa: CASSQMQLTSGSDNEQFF; CDR3nt: TGCGCCAGCAGCCAGATGCAGTTGACTAGCGGGAGCGACAATGAGCAGTTCTTC
abundance: NA; j_gene: TRBJ1-2; d_gene: NA; v_gene: TRBV15; CDR3aa: CATSGLQSSNYGYTF; CDR3nt: TGTGCCACCAGCGGCCTACAGAGTTCTAACTATGGCTACACCTTC
abundance: NA; j_gene: TRBJ2-1; d_gene: TRBD2; v_gene: TRBV7-3; CDR3aa: CASSLATSGAYNEQFF; CDR3nt: TGTGCCAGCAGCCTGGCGACTAGCGGGGCTTACAATGAGCAGTTCTTC
abundance: NA; j_gene: TRBJ2-2; d_gene: NA; v_gene: TRBV27; CDR3aa: CASSLLTGNTGELFF; CDR3nt: TGTGCCAGCAGTTTACTGACAGGGAACACCGGGGAGCTGTTTTTT
abundance: NA; j_gene: TRBJ2-7; d_gene: NA; v_gene: TRBV12-5; CDR3aa: CASGFTPGYTHEQYF; CDR3nt: TGTGCTAGTGGTTTCACTCCCGGGTATACCCACGAGCAGTACTTC
abundance: NA; j_gene: TRBJ2-1; d_gene: TRBD2; v_gene: TRBV6-5; CDR3aa: CASSRGTSGYNEQFF; CDR3nt: TGTGCCAGCAGTAGAGGGACTAGCGGGTACAATGAGCAGTTCTTC
abundance: NA; j_gene: TRBJ2-2; d_gene: NA; v_gene: TRBV12-3/TRBV12-4; CDR3aa: CASKEGPGELFF; CDR3nt: TGTGCCAGCAAGGAGGGCCCCGGGGAGCTGTTTTTT
abundance: NA; j_gene: TRBJ2-1; d_gene: NA; v_gene: TRBV9; CDR3aa: CASSVMPLNEQFF; CDR3nt: TGTGCCAGCAGCGTAATGCCACTGAATGAGCAGTTCTTC
abundance: NA; j_gene: TRBJ1-1; d_gene: NA; v_gene: TRBV12-3/TRBV12-4; CDR3aa: CASSFRGRTEAFF; CDR3nt: TGTGCCAGCAGTTTCCGGGGTCGGACTGAAGCTTTCTTT
abundance: NA; j_gene: TRBJ2-1; d_gene: NA; v_gene: TRBV19; CDR3aa: CATQGYNEQFF; CDR3nt: TGTGCCACTCAGGGGTACAATGAGCAGTTCTTC
abundance: few; j_gene: TRBJ2-2; d_gene: TRBD1; v_gene: TRBV19; CDR3aa: CASSLRDRGYTGELFF; CDR3nt: TGTGCCAGTAGTCTCCGGGACAGGGGGTACACCGGGGAGCTGTTTTTT
abundance: NA; j_gene: TRBJ2-3; d_gene: TRBD2; v_gene: TRBV29-1; CDR3aa: CSVEAGGPVDTQYF; CDR3nt: TGCAGCGTGGAAGCGGGAGGGCCTGTAGATACGCAGTATTTT
abundance: NA; j_gene: TRBJ1-4; d_gene: NA; v_gene: TRBV9; CDR3aa: CASSETSHRENLAAKLFF; CDR3nt: TGTGCCAGCAGCGAGACGAGTCACCGGGAAAACCTTGCGGCAAAACTGTTTTTT
abundance: many; j_gene: TRBJ2-7; d_gene: NA; v_gene: TRBV6-1; CDR3aa: CASSEASYEQYF; CDR3nt: TGTGCCAGCAGTGAAGCTAGCTACGAGCAGTACTTC
abundance: NA; j_gene: TRBJ2-3; d_gene: NA; v_gene: TRBV5-1; CDR3aa: CASSLARGMGDTQYF; CDR3nt: TGCGCCAGCAGCTTGGCCCGGGGGATGGGAGATACGCAGTATTTT
abundance: NA; j_gene: TRBJ2-2; d_gene: NA; v_gene: TRBV7-9; CDR3aa: CASSLPGVEDNTGELFF; CDR3nt: TGTGCCAGCAGCTTGCCGGGGGTTGAAGATAACACCGGGGAGCTGTTTTTT
abundance: NA; j_gene: TRBJ2-3; d_gene: NA; v_gene: TRBV12-5; CDR3aa: CASGFSESWGDTDTQYF; CDR3nt: TGTGCTAGTGGTTTTTCAGAGTCGTGGGGGGACACAGATACGCAGTATTTT
abundance: once; j_gene: TRBJ2-2; d_gene: NA; v_gene: TRBV5-1; CDR3aa: CASSSPSGKGRSTGELFF; CDR3nt: TGCGCCAGCAGCTCCCCCTCGGGGAAGGGAAGGAGCACCGGGGAGCTGTTTTTT
abundance: NA; j_gene: TRBJ1-2; d_gene: NA; v_gene: TRBV19; CDR3aa: CASSEAREVYGYTF; CDR3nt: TGTGCCAGTAGTGAGGCCAGGGAGGTCTATGGCTACACCTTC
abundance: once; j_gene: TRBJ1-4; d_gene: TRBD1; v_gene: TRBV5-5; CDR3aa: CASSSWTGDEKLFF; CDR3nt: TGTGCCAGCAGCTCATGGACAGGGGATGAAAAACTGTTTTTT
abundance: NA; j_gene: TRBJ1-2; d_gene: NA; v_gene: TRBV20-1; CDR3aa: CSATGREGYTF; CDR3nt: TGCAGTGCTACAGGGAGGGAAGGCTACACCTTC
abundance: once; j_gene: TRBJ2-5; d_gene: TRBD2; v_gene: TRBV11-2; CDR3aa: CASSLGGRAGETQYF; CDR3nt: TGTGCCAGCAGCTTAGGCGGGAGGGCCGGGGAGACCCAGTACTTC
abundance: NA; j_gene: TRBJ2-3; d_gene: TRBD2; v_gene: TRBV7-2; CDR3aa: CASSLGGLAGAGDTQYF; CDR3nt: TGTGCCAGCAGCTTAGGGGGACTAGCGGGGGCCGGGGATACGCAGTATTTT
abundance: few; j_gene: TRBJ1-2; d_gene: TRBD1; v_gene: TRBV7-9; CDR3aa: CASSPLQGRNGYTF; CDR3nt: TGTGCCAGCAGCCCCCTACAGGGGAGGAATGGCTACACCTTC
abundance: NA; j_gene: TRBJ2-5; d_gene: TRBD2; v_gene: TRBV7-3; CDR3aa: CASSPTSDQETQYF; CDR3nt: TGTGCCAGCAGCCCTACTAGCGACCAAGAGACCCAGTACTTC
abundance: NA; j_gene: TRBJ2-5; d_gene: TRBD2; v_gene: TRBV11-2; CDR3aa: CASSLVQAGGVETQYF; CDR3nt: TGTGCCAGCAGCTTAGTTCAAGCGGGAGGGGTGGAGACCCAGTACTTC
abundance: NA; j_gene: TRBJ1-4; d_gene: TRBD1; v_gene: TRBV19; CDR3aa: CASSAGQGENEKLFF; CDR3nt: TGTGCCAGTAGTGCGGGCCAGGGGGAGAATGAAAAACTGTTTTTT
abundance: NA; j_gene: TRBJ2-3; d_gene: TRBD2; v_gene: TRBV5-4; CDR3aa: CASSPPERGPSTDTQYF; CDR3nt: TGTGCCAGCAGCCCACCGGAGCGGGGGCCTAGCACAGATACGCAGTATTTT